This T cell receptor beta chain was recovered during a study of CD8+ T cells in alopecia areata. General observations from the study: In patients, TCRs were shared less clearly than in mice, and HLA may possibly be involved. It was lesional scalp, especially alopecia totalis/universalis, that showed higher clonality than normal scalp.

Extraction and reverse transcription of RNA yielded cDNA as the sequencing template. The protocol was immunoSEQ multiplex PCR, while the TCRdb copy is restricted to in-frame clones and leaves out a portion. The profile shows 65,000 to 100,000 clones, roughly half of them singletons. This clone was counted between two and nine times. What it binds is unknown. Researchers took lesional scalp punch biopsies and peripheral blood from people who were alopecia areata patients. Cell sorting on a FACSAria was used to separate CD4+ and CD8+ T cells from the PBMCs. The CDR3 sequence is 12 residues long. Deletions cut 2 bases from V and 5 bases from J, with 5 bases between. The germline V gene has CDR1 MDHEN and CDR2 SYDVKM.

Sample: NKG2D-high CD8+ T cells sorted from blood. V is TRBV28 and J is TRBJ2-3; D is ambiguous. The receptor's source is a human donor with alopecia areata. This CDR3 reads CASSLGGDTQYF. Here the CDR3 DNA reads TGTGCCAGCAGTTTAGGTGGAGATACGCAGTATTTT.